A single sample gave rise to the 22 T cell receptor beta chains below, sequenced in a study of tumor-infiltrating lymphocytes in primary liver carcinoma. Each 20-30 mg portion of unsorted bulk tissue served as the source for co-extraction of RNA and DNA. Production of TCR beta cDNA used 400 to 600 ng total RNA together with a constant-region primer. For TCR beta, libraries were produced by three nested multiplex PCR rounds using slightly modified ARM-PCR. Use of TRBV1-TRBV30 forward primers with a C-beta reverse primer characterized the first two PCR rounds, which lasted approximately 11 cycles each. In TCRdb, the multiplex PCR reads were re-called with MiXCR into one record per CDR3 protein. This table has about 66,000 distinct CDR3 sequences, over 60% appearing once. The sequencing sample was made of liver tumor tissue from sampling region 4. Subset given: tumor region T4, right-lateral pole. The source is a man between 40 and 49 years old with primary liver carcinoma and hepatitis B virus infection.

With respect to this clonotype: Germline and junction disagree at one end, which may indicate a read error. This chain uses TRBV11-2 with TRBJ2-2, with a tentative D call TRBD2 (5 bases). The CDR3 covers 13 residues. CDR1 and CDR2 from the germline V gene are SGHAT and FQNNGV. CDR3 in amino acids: CASSLQCNGELFF. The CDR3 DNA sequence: TGTGCCAGCAGCTTACAGTGCAACGGGGAGCTGTTCTTT.

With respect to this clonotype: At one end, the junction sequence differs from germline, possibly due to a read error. In DNA form, the CDR3 reads TGCGCCAGCAAGGGCTCACCTGGCACAGAAACGCAGTATTTT. This translates into CASKGSPGTETQYF. V and J are TRBV10-2 and TRBJ2-3, with unresolved D. The CDR3 spans 14 residues. Germline lookup yields CDR1 WSHSY and CDR2 SAAADI.

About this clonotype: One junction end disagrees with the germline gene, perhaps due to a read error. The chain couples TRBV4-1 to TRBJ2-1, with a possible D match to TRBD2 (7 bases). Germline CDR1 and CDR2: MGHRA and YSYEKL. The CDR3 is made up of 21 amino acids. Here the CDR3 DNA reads TGCACCAGCAGCCAAGGTACGCGGGGGCAGGGGTTTTTCACCACCACGGATGAGCAGTTCTTC. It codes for CTSSQGTRGQGFFTTTDEQFF.

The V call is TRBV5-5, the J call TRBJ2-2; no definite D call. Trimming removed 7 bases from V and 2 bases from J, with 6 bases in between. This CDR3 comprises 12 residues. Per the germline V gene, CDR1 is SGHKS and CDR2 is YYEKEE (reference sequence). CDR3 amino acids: CASYHNTGELFF. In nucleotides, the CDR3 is TGTGCCAGCTATCATAACACCGGGGAGCTGTTTTTT.

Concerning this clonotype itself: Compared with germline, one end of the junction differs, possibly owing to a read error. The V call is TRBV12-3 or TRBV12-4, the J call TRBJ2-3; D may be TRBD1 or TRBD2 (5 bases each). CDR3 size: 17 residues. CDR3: CAGSYRRDGLVTDTQYF. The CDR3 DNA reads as TGTGCCGGCAGTTATCGCCGGGACGGTTTAGTTACAGATACGCAGTATTTT.

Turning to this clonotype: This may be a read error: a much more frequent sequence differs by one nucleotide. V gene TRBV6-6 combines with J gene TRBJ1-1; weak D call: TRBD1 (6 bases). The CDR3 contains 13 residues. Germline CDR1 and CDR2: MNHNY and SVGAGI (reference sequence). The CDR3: CASSFQGNTEALF. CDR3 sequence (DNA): TGTGCCAGCAGTTTCCAGGGGAACACTGAAGCTTTATTT.

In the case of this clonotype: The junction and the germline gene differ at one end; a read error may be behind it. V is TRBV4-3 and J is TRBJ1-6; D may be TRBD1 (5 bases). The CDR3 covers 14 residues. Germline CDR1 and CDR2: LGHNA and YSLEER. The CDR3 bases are TGCGCCAGCAGCCTGGACAAGGGGAATTCACCCCTCCAGTTT. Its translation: CASSLDKGNSPLQF.

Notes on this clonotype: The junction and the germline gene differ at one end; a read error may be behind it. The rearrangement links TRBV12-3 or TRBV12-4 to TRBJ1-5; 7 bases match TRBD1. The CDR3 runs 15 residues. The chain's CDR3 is CASRQTGLPDQPEHF. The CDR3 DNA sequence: TGTGCCAGCAGGCAGACAGGGCTACCAGATCAGCCCGAGCATTTT.

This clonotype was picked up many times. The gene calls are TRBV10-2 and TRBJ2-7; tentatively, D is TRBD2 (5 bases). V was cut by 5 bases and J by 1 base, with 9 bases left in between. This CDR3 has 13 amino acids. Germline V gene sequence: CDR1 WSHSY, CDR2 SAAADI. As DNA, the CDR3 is TGCGCCAGCAGTCCGGGAACATCCTACGAGCAGTACTTC. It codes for CASSPGTSYEQYF.

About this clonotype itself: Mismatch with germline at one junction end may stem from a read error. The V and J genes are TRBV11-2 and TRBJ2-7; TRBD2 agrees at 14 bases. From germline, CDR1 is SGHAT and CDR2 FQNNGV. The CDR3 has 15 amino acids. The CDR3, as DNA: TGTGCCAGCAACCAAGGACTAGCGGGAGGCGACGAACAGTACTTC. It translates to CASNQGLAGGDEQYF.

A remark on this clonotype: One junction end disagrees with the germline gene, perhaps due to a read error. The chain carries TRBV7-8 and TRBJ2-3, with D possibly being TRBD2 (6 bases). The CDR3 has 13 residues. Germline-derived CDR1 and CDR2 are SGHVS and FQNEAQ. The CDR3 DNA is TGTGTCAGCCGGGGGATGGACGAGGATACGCAGTATTTT. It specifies CVSRGMDEDTQYF.

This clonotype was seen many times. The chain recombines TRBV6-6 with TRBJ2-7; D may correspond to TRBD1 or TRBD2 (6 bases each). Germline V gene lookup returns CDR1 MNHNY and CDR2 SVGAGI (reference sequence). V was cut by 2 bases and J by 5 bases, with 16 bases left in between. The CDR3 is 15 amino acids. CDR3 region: CASSYPEGGGDEQYF. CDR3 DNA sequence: TGTGCCAGCAGTTACCCCGAAGGGGGAGGAGACGAGCAGTACTTC.

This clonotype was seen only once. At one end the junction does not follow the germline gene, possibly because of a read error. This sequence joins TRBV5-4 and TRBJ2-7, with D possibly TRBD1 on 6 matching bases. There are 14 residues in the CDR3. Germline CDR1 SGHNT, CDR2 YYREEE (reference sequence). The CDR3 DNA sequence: TGTGCCAGCGGCTTGTTCGGACAGACCTACGAGCAGTACTTC. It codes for CASGLFGQTYEQYF. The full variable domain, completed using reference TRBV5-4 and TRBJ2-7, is ETGVTQSPTHLIKTRGQQVTLRCSSQSGHNTVSWYQQALGQGPQFIFQYYREEENGRGNFPPRFSGLQFPNYSSELNVNALELDDSALYLCASGLFGQTYEQYFGPGTRLTVT.

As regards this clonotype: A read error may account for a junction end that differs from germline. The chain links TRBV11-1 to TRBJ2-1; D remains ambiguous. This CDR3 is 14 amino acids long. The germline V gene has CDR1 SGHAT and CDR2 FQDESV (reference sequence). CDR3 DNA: TGTGCCAGCTGCTTAGGCTCGGCGGACAATGAGCAGTTCTTC. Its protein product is CASCLGSADNEQFF. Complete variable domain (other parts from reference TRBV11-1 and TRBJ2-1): EAEVAQSPRYKITEKSQAVAFWCDPISGHATLYWYRQILGQGPELLVQFQDESVVDDSQLPKDRFSAERLKGVDSTLKIQPAELGDSAMYLCASCLGSADNEQFFGPGTRLTVL.

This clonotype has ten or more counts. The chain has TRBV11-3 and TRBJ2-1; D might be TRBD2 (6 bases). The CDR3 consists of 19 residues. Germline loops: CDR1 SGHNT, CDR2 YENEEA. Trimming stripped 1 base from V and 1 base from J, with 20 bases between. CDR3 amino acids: CASSLGRQDTRGSYNEQFF. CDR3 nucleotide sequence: TGTGCCAGCAGCTTAGGGCGGCAGGATACTCGGGGGTCCTACAATGAGCAGTTCTTC.

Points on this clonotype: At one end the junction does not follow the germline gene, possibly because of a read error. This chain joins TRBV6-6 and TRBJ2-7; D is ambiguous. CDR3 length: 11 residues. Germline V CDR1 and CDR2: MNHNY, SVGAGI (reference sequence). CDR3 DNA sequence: TGCGCCAGCAGTTACGCTGACGAGCAGCACTTC. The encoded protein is CASSYADEQHF.

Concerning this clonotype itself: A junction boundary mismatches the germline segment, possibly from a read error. In DNA form, the CDR3 reads TGTGCCAGCAGCCAAACTCCTGATGTGGGGAAAGAGACCCAGTACTTT. This encodes CASSQTPDVGKETQYF. The V call is TRBV11-2, the J call TRBJ2-5, with no clear D. Germline values: CDR1 SGHAT, CDR2 FQNNGV. The CDR3 sequence is 16 residues long.

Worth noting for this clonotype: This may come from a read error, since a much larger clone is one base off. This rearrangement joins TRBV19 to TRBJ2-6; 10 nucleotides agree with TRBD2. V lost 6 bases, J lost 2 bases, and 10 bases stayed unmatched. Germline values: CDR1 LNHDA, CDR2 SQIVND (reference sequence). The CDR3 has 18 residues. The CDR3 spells CASRPTLAGLPGANVLTF. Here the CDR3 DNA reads TGTGCCAGTAGGCCGACACTAGCGGGACTCCCTGGGGCCAACGTCCTGACTTTC.

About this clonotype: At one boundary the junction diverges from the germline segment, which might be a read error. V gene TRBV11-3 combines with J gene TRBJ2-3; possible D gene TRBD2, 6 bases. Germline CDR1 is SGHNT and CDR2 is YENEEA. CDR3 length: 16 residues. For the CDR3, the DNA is TGTGCCGGCAGCCCGGGGATTCAGCGGGCCTTGGATACGCAGTATTTT. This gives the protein CAGSPGIQRALDTQYF.

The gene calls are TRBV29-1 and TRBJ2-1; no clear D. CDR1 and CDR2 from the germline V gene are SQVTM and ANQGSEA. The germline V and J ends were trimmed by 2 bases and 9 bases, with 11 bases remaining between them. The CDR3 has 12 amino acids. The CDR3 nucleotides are TGCAGCGTTGAATTCAGGTGCAGTGAGCAGTTCTTC. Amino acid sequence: CSVEFRCSEQFF.

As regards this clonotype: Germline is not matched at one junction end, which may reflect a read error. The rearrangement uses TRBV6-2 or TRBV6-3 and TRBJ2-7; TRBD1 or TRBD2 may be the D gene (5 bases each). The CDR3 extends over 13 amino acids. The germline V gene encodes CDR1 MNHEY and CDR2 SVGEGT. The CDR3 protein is CASSPRTHPGQYF. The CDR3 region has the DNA TGTGCCAGCAGTCCTCGGACCCACCCGGGGCAGTATTTC.

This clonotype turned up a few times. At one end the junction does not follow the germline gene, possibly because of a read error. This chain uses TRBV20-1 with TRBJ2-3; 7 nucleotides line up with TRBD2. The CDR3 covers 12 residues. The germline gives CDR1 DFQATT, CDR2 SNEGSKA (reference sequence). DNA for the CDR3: TGCAGTGCTACTAGCGGCACAGATGCGCAGTACTTT. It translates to CSATSGTDAQYF.